Reported below is one T cell receptor beta chain. What it binds is not known. Only in-frame clones appear in the TCRdb table, and some are missing; sequencing was by immunoSEQ multiplex PCR. This sample yields roughly 100,000 clones, of which 80% to 95% are seen a single time; approximately 1.3% belongs to the top ten. These data come from a study of T cell responses to AZD1222 COVID-19 vaccine. Study overall: Some second doses came at about 4 weeks and others at about 12 weeks; these were pooled. General study results and limits: Only five or six individuals given AZD1222 were seropositive at baseline. Among the donors, most were white British and more were female, and clonal diversity was possibly underestimated.

The germline gives CDR1 KGHSH, CDR2 LQKENI. CDR3 length: 16 residues. Deletions cut 0 bases from V and 4 bases from J, with 13 bases between. The J gene is TRBJ2-1, the V gene TRBV18, with D perhaps assigned TRBD1 or TRBD2 (5 bases each). The receptor comes from an adult in good health. Sequencing used peripheral blood, obtained on day 0 of AZD1222 vaccination. The CDR3 DNA sequence: TGTGCCAGCTCACCACCGTTTGGGACCTCATACAATGAGCAGTTCTTC. Amino acids: CASSPPFGTSYNEQFF.